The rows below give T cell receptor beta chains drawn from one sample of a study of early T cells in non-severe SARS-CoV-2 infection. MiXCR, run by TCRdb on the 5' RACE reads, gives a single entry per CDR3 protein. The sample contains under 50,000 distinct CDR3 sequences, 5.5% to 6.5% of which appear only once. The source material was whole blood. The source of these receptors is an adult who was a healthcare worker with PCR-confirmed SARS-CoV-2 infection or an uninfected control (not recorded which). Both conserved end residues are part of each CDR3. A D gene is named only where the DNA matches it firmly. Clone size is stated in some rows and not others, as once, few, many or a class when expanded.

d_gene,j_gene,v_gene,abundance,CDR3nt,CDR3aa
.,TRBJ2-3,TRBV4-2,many,TGTGCCAGCAGCCAAGTCGGCGGGGGCACAGATACGCAGTATTTT,CASSQVGGGTDTQYF
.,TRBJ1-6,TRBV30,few,TGTGCCTGGAGTGTATCAGGGATCAACTCACCCCTCCACTTT,CAWSVSGINSPLHF
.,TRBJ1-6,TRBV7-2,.,TGTGCCAGTGGAGGGGGAAGCTCCTATAATTCACCCCTCCACTTT,CASGGGSSYNSPLHF
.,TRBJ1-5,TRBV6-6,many,TGTGCCAGCAGTTACTCAGGTCCCTTCAATCAGCCCCAGCATTTT,CASSYSGPFNQPQHF
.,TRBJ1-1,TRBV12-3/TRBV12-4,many,TGTGCCAGCTCTGGGGACACTATGAACACTGAAGCTTTCTTT,CASSGDTMNTEAFF
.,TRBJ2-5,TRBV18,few,TGTGCCAGCTCACCAGGCGGGACCCAAGAGACCCAGTACTTC,CASSPGGTQETQYF
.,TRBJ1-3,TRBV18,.,TGTGCCAGCTCCCCGACTGCGGGGTCAGGAAACACCATATATTTT,CASSPTAGSGNTIYF
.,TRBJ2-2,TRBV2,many,TGTGCCAGCACCAGGGAGTCCCCCACCGGGGAGCTGTTTTTT,CASTRESPTGELFF
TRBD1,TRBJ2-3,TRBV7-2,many,TGTGCCAGCAGCTCGGGACAGGGGAGGGTAGATACGCAGTATTTT,CASSSGQGRVDTQYF
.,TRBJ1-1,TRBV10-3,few,TGTGCCATCAGTGAGAGAGGCACTGAAGCTTTCTTT,CAISERGTEAFF
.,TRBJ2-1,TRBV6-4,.,TGTGCCAGCAGTGACTCCCCAGGGAGCCACAATGAGCAGTTCTTC,CASSDSPGSHNEQFF
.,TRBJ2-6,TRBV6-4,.,TGTGCCAGCAGTGACTCGAGTCTAGGAGGGGCCAACGTCCTGACTTTC,CASSDSSLGGANVLTF
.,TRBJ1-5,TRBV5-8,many,TGTGCCAGCAGCTCCAGGTTACGGCAGCCCCAGCATTTT,CASSSRLRQPQHF
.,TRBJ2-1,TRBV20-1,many,TGCAGTGCTAGACGTAGATATAGAAAATATGCTGAGCAGTTCTTC,CSARRRYRKYAEQFF
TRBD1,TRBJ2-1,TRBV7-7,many,TGTGCCAGCAGCCGGGACAGCTACAATGAGCAGTTCTTC,CASSRDSYNEQFF
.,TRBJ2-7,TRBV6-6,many,TGTGCCAGCAGTTACGGGGGCAACCGAGGGGCCTACGAGCAGTACTTC,CASSYGGNRGAYEQYF
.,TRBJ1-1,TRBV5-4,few,TGTGCCAGCAGTTCGGACCCCGGGACAATAACTGAAGCTTTCTTT,CASSSDPGTITEAFF
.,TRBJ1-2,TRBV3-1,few,TGTGCCAGCAGCCAAGTCGGAGGTACAGGGTTGAACTATGGCTACACCTTC,CASSQVGGTGLNYGYTF
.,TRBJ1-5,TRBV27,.,TGTGCCAGCAGTTCTCATTCAGGACGGGAAAATCAGCCCCAGCATTTT,CASSSHSGRENQPQHF
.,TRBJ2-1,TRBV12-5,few,TGTGCTAGTGTAGGGAATGAGCAGTTCTTC,CASVGNEQFF
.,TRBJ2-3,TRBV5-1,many,TGCGCCAGCAGCTTGCGAATCACAGATACGCAGTATTTT,CASSLRITDTQYF
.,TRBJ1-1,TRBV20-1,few,TGCAGTGCTAGAAGCAGAGACACTGAAGCTTTCTTT,CSARSRDTEAFF
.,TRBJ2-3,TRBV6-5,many,TGTGCCAGCAGGGGGCCCTTGGGGACAGATACGCAGTATTTT,CASRGPLGTDTQYF
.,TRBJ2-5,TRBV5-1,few,TGCGCCAGCAGCTTGGTCGGAAAAGAGACCCAGTACTTC,CASSLVGKETQYF
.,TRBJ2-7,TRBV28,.,TGTGCCAGCAGTTTAGACAGGGAGGTTTACGAGCAGTACTTC,CASSLDREVYEQYF
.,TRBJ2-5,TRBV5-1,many,TGCGCCAGCAGCTTGGGGGCAGAGACCCAGTACTTC,CASSLGAETQYF
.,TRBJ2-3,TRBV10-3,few,TGTGCCATCGGGGTAGAGACAGATACGCAGTATTTT,CAIGVETDTQYF
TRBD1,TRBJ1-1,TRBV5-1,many,TGCGCCAGCAGCTTGGCCCGCGGGACAGCAGTGAACACTGAAGCTTTCTTT,CASSLARGTAVNTEAFF
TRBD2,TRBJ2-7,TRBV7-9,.,TGTGCCAGCCTGGGGACTAGCGGGGGTCCCTGGAGCTCCTACGAGCAGTACTTC,CASLGTSGGPWSSYEQYF
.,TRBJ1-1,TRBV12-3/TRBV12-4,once,TGTGCCAGCAGTCAACTGGGACTTGAAGCTTTCTTT,CASSQLGLEAFF
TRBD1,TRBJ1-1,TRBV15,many,TGTGCCACCAGCCCTAAGAACAGGGGGCGCGGCACTGAAGCTTTCTTT,CATSPKNRGRGTEAFF
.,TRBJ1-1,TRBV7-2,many,TGTGCCAGTCGGAGGGGGGACACTGAAGCTTTCTTT,CASRRGDTEAFF
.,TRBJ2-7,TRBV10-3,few,TGTGCCATCAGTGAGATCTCAGGCTACGAGCAGTACTTC,CAISEISGYEQYF
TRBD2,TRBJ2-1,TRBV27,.,TGTGCCAGCAGTAGGACTAGCGGATCCTACACTGAGCAGTTCTTC,CASSRTSGSYTEQFF
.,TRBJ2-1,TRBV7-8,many,TGTGCCAGCAGCTTGACCCTATACAATGAGCAGTTCTTC,CASSLTLYNEQFF
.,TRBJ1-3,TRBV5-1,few,TGCGCCAGCAGCTTGGTGGGGCGAGGAAACACCATATATTTT,CASSLVGRGNTIYF
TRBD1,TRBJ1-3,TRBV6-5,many,TGTGCCAGCAGTTACTCGAGGGGGCGCGAAAACACCATATATTTT,CASSYSRGRENTIYF
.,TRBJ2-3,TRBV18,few,TGTGCCAGCTCGCCCCGCAGCCAACGCACAGATACGCAGTATTTT,CASSPRSQRTDTQYF
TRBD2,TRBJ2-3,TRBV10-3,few,TGTGCCATCAGTGCCGGGAGGGCCCCCACAGATACGCAGTATTTT,CAISAGRAPTDTQYF
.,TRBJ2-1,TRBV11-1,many,TGTGCCAGCAGCTCCGCCCCTGTCAATGAGCAGTTCTTC,CASSSAPVNEQFF
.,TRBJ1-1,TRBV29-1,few,TGCAGCGTTGGGGTTGAAGCTTTCTTT,CSVGVEAFF
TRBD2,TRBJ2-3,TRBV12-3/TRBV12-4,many,TGTGCCAGCAGTTTCAGGCCGGGACTAGCGGGCCTTAAGTCTAGCACAGATACGCAGTATTTT,CASSFRPGLAGLKSSTDTQYF
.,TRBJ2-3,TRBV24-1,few,TGTGCCACCAGGGCGCGGCAAAGCACAGATACGCAGTATTTT,CATRARQSTDTQYF
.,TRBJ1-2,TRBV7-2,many,TGTGCCAGCATCCCACGGAGTTCTAACTATGGCTACACCTTC,CASIPRSSNYGYTF
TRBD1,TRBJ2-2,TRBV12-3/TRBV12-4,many,TGTGCCAGCAGTTTAGCGCTAACAGGGGACACCGGGGAGCTGTTTTTT,CASSLALTGDTGELFF
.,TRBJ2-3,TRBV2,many,TGTGCCAGCGGGGACCGACAGGCCGTCGGGGCAGATACGCAGTATTTT,CASGDRQAVGADTQYF
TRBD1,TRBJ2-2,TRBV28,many,TGTGCCAGCAGAAGACAGGGGGCGCGTGGCACCGGGGAGCTGTTTTTT,CASRRQGARGTGELFF
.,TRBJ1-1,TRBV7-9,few,TGTGCCAGCATTGGGCAGCCGAACACTGAAGCTTTCTTT,CASIGQPNTEAFF
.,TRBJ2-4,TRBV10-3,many,TGTGCCATCAGTGAGTCGGAAGCAGGCTCGGCCAAAAACATTCAGTACTTC,CAISESEAGSAKNIQYF
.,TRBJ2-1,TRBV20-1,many,TGCAGTGCTAGAGGAGGGGGACTCGTCTCCTACAATGAGCAGTTCTTC,CSARGGGLVSYNEQFF